The T cell receptor (beta chain) under discussion was sequenced for a study of cytomegalovirus exposure and HLA in healthy donors. 13 Jbeta primers and 60 Vbeta primers were used for the PCR. Data came from immunoSEQ multiplex PCR; TCRdb stores just in-frame clones and leaves some out. The sample includes about 140,000 clones, roughly 81% of them seen just once. This CDR3 has 16 amino acids. Germline lookup yields CDR1 ENHRY and CDR2 SYGVKD. The germline V and J ends were trimmed by 3 bases and 2 bases, with 14 bases remaining between them. This TCR was sampled from a female donor in good health and CMV-seronegative. The rearrangement uses TRBV10-3 and TRBJ1-5; D perhaps matches TRBD1 (5 bases). Sequencing was performed on PBMCs. In DNA form, the CDR3 reads TGTGCCATCAGTGATAGAGACAGAGCCCGCAATCAGCCCCAGCATTTT. As protein: CAISDRDRARNQPQHF.